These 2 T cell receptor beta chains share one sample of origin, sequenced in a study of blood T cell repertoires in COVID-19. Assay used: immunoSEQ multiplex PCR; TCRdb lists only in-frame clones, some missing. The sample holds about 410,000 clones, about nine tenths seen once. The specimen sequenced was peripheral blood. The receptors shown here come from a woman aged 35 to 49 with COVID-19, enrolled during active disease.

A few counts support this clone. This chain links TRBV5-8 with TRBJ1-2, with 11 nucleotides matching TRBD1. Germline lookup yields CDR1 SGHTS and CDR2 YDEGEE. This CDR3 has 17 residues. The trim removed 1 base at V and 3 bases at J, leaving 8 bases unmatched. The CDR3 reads CASSLPGQGARHYGYTF. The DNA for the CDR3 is TGTGCCAGCAGCTTGCCCGGACAGGGGGCCAGACACTATGGCTACACCTTC. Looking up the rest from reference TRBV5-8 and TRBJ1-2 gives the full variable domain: EAGVTQSPTHLIKTRGQQATLRCSPISGHTSVYWYQQALGLGLQFLLWYDEGEERNRGNFPPRFSGRQFPNYSSELNVNALELEDSALYLCASSLPGQGARHYGYTFGSGTRLTVV.

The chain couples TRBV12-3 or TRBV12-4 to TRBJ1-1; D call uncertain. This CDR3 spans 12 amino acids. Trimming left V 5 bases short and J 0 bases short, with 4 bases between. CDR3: CASSQLNTEAFF. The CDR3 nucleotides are TGTGCCAGCAGTCAATTGAACACTGAAGCTTTCTTT.